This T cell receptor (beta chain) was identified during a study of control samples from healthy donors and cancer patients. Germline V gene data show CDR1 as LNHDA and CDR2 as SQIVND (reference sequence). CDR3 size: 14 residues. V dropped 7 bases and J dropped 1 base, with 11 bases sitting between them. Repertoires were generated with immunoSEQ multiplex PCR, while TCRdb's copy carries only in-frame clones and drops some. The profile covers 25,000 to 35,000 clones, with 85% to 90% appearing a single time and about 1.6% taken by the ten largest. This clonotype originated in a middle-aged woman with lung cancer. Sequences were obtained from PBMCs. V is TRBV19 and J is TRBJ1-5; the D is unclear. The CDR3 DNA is TGTGCCAGTAATCCTAGCGGCAGCAATCAGCCCCAGCATTTT. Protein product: CASNPSGSNQPQHF.